This record concerns one T cell receptor beta chain sequence. Assay: immunoSEQ multiplex PCR; the TCRdb copy retains only in-frame clones and omits some. The profile shows 35,000 to 45,000 clones, roughly 87% of them singletons. This specimen belongs to a study of blood T cell repertoires in COVID-19. As for the study in general: Sample material is recorded as cDNA or gDNA derived from T cells, B-cell-depleted T cells, or PBMCs.

This CDR3 comprises 12 residues. Looked up from germline, CDR1 is SQVTM and CDR2 is ANQGSEA. V was shortened by 6 bases and J by 5 bases, with 11 bases between the two germline ends. This chain connects TRBV29-1 to TRBJ1-5, with a possible D match to TRBD1 (5 bases). This sequence originates from a man aged 55 to 69 with acute or convalescent COVID-19. Source material: peripheral blood. CDR3 in amino acids: CSVATDDQPQHF. The CDR3 DNA follows: TGCAGCGTGGCGACAGATGATCAGCCCCAGCATTTT.